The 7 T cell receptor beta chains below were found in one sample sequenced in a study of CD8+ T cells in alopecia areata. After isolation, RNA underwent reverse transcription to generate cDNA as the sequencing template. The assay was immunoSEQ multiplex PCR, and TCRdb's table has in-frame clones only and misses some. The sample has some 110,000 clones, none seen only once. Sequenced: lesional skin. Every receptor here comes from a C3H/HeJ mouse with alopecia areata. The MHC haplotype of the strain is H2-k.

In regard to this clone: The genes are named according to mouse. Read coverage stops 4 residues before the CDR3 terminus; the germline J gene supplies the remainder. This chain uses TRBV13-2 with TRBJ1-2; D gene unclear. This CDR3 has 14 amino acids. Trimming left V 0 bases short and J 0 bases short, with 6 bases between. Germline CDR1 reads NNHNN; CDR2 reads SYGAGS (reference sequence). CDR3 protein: CASGDGQANSDYTF. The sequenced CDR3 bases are TGTGCCAGCGGTGATGGCCAGGCAAACTCC.

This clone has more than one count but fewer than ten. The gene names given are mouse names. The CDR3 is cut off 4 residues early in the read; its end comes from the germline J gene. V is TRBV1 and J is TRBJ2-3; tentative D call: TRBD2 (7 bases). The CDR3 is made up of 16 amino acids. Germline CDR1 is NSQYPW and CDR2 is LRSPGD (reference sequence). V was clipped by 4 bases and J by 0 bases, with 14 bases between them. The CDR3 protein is CTCSGAGGKSAETLYF. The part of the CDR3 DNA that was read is TGCACCTGCAGTGGGGCTGGGGGCAAAAGTGCAGAA.

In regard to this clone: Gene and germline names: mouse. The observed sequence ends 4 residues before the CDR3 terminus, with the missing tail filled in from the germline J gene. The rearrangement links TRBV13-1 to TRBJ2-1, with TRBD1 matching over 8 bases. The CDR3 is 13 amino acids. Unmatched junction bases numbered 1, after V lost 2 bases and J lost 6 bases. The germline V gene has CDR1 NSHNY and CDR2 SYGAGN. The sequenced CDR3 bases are TGTGCCAGCAGTGAGGACAGGGTTGCT. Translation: CASSEDRVA. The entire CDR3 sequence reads CASSEDRVAEQFF.

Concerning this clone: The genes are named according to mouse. The part of the CDR3 DNA that was read is TGTGCCAGCAGTGATGTTCTCTGGGGGGAAGAC. As protein: CASSDVLWGED. The entire CDR3 reads CASSDVLWGEDTQYF. The chain uses TRBV13-3 and TRBJ2-5; 8 bases match TRBD2. The read ends 4 residues early relative to the CDR3; the germline J gene fills the gap. The CDR3 has 15 amino acids. The germline gives CDR1 NNHDY, CDR2 SYVADS.

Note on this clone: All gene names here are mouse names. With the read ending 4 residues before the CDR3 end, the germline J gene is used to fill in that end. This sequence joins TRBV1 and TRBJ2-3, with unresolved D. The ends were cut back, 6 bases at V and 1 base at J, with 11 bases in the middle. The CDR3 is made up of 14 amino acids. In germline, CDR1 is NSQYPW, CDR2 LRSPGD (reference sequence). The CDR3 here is CTCSSRRGAETLYF. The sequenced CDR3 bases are TGCACCTGCAGCTCAAGGAGGGGTGCAGAA.

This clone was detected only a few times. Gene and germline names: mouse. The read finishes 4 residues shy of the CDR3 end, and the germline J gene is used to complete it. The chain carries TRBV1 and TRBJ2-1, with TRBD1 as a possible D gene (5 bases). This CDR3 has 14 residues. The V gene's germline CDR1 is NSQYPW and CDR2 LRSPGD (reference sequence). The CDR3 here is CTCSAETDEAEQFF. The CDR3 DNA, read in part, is TGCACCTGCAGTGCAGAGACAGATGAGGCT.

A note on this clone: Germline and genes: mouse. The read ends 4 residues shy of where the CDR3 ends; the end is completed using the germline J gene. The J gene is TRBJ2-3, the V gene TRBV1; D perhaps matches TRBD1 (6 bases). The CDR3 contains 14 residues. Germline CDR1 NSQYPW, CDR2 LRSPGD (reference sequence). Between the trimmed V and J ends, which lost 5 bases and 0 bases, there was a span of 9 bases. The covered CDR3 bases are TGCACCTGCAGTACAGGGTTAAGTGCAGAA. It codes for CTCSTGLSAE. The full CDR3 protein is CTCSTGLSAETLYF.